This T cell receptor (beta chain) was recorded in a study of shared clonotypes between healthy human individuals. TCRdb keeps only in-frame clones here, not all; method: immunoSEQ multiplex PCR. The repertoire holds over a million clones, 95% to 99% seen once, with about 0.42% in the top ten. The length of the CDR3 is 13 residues. Trimming took 4 bases from V and 4 from J, leaving 10 bases between them. Germline values: CDR1 LGHNA, CDR2 YSLEER. The sequenced sample consisted of naive CD4+ T cells sorted from blood. The subset was: CD45RA+ positively selected. V gene TRBV4-3 combines with J gene TRBJ2-5; D might be TRBD1 or TRBD2, each matching 6 bases. This clonotype was sampled from a man between 25 and 39 years old in good health. The DNA for the CDR3 is TGCGCCAGCAGCCTCAGGGGAGGAGAGACCCAGTACTTC. Protein product: CASSLRGGETQYF.